This entry lists 10 T cell receptor beta chains sequenced from one sample in a study of radiation and T cells in renal cell carcinoma. Using immunoSEQ multiplex PCR, the repertoire was profiled, and TCRdb retains in-frame clones only, with some absent. The sample has around 170,000 clones; 88% are singletons. Time point reported: blood 4 weeks post-SBRT, at nephrectomy. Regarding treatment: 15 Gy SBRT to primary tumor, nephrectomy 4 weeks later. The sample consisted of blood, taken from a patient whose treatment included radiotherapy and nephrectomy. The receptors here all came from a woman in her 50s with renal cell carcinoma.

The rearrangement joins TRBV7-6 to TRBJ2-1; D remains unclear. Trimming cost V 1 base and J 10 bases, with 5 bases left between them. The CDR3 runs 11 residues. CDR1 is SGHVS and CDR2 is FNYEAQ in the germline V gene. As DNA, the CDR3 is TGTGCCAGCAGCTTAGTCGGCGAGCAGTTCTTC. It translates to CASSLVGEQFF.

With regard to this clone: Other DNA sequences in the same sample also yield this CDR3. CDR3 loop: CAWSEWVGNQPQHF. CDR3 DNA: TGTGCCTGGAGTGAATGGGTGGGAAATCAGCCCCAGCATTTT. The gene calls are TRBV30 and TRBJ1-5; D not resolved. The CDR3 contains 14 residues. Trimming stripped 1 base from V and 4 bases from J, with 11 bases between. Germline-derived CDR1 and CDR2 are GTSNPN and SVGIG (reference sequence). Full variable domain (outside the CDR3, taken from reference TRBV30 and TRBJ1-5): SQTIHQWPATLVQPVGSPLSLECTVEGTSNPNLYWYRQAAGRGLQLLFYSVGIGQISSEVPQNLSASRPQDRQFILSSKKLLLSDSGFYLCAWSEWVGNQPQHFGDGTRLSIL.

This rearrangement joins TRBV11-1 to TRBJ2-3; 10 bases fit TRBD2. Trimming took 5 bases from V and 9 from J; bases not matched to a gene: 20. The CDR3 is 18 amino acids. CDR1 is SGHAT, CDR2 FQDESV, per germline (reference sequence). This CDR3 reads CASSLRASGGPTGGTQYF. The CDR3 DNA reads as TGTGCCAGCAGCCTTAGAGCTAGCGGGGGCCCCACCGGGGGCACGCAGTATTTT.

A word on this clone: The junction departs from germline at one end; a sequencing error may be responsible. The CDR3 here is CASSLDRVNRNEQFF. CDR3 nucleotides: TGTGCTAGCAGCCTAGACAGAGTCAATAGGAATGAGCAGTTCTTC. The genes are TRBV7-7 and TRBJ2-1; possible D gene TRBD1, 5 bases. CDR3 length: 15 amino acids. Germline CDR1 SSHAT, CDR2 FNYEAQ (reference sequence).

This clone was recorded a few times. The chain has TRBV6-1 and TRBJ2-2; D possibly corresponds to TRBD2 (5 bases). The CDR3 is 14 amino acids. Germline V lookup: CDR1 MNHNS, CDR2 SASEGT. V lost 6 bases and J lost 3, with 11 bases in between. The CDR3 DNA reads as TGTGCCAGCAGCACCGTGAGGGACACCGGGGAGCTGTTTTTT. The encoded protein is CASSTVRDTGELFF.

The chain is built from TRBV2 and TRBJ1-1; 7 nucleotides line up with TRBD1. The CDR3 contains 13 residues. Germline CDR1 is SNHLY and CDR2 is FYNNEI. The V segment lost 6 bases and the J segment 7 bases; nucleotides outside the gene matches: 8. CDR3 bases: TGTGCCAGCAGATTGGGACAGAATGTTGAAGCTTTCTTT. Encoded protein: CASRLGQNVEAFF. The variable domain in full, with the rest retrieved from reference TRBV2 and TRBJ1-1, is EPEVTQTPSHQVTQMGQEVILRCVPISNHLYFYWYRQILGQKVEFLVSFYNNEISEKSEIFDDQFSVERPDGSNFTLKIRSTKLEDSAMYFCASRLGQNVEAFFGQGTRLTVV.

The chain combines TRBV11-2 with TRBJ2-5; D not resolved. CDR3 size: 11 residues. V gave up 0 bases and J gave up 7 bases, with 3 bases separating them. The germline V gene has CDR1 SGHAT and CDR2 FQNNGV. The CDR3 DNA reads as TGTGCCAGCAGCTTAGACCGGACCCAGTACTTC. It translates to CASSLDRTQYF.

This clone was counted between two and nine times. This chain joins TRBV5-1 and TRBJ2-7, with a tentative D call TRBD2 (6 bases). The CDR3 runs to 16 residues. Germline CDR1 SGHRS, CDR2 YFSETQ. The V end was cut by 3 bases, the J end by 2 bases, with 18 bases between. CDR3 sequence reads: CASSSEGWDRTYEQYF. As DNA, the CDR3 is TGCGCCAGCAGCTCGGAGGGGTGGGACCGAACCTACGAGCAGTACTTC.

The rearrangement links TRBV30 to TRBJ1-3; 7 bases fit TRBD1. Germline trimming cut 3 bases from V and 0 bases from J; bases unmatched to any gene: 5. The germline V gene encodes CDR1 GTSNPN and CDR2 SVGIG (reference sequence). CDR3 length equals 15 residues. The CDR3 region is CAWSGGQVSGNTIYF. The CDR3 DNA sequence: TGTGCCTGGAGCGGAGGACAGGTCTCTGGAAACACCATATATTTT.

The V gene is TRBV5-5, the J gene TRBJ1-2, with D unclear. The CDR3 has 14 residues. Trimming took off 3 bases at V and 2 bases at J, with 11 bases between the two ends. Germline CDR1 and CDR2: SGHKS and YYEKEE (reference sequence). The CDR3 loop reads CASSSQTENYGYTF. The CDR3 DNA reads as TGTGCCAGCAGCTCCCAGACGGAGAACTATGGCTACACCTTC.